These 28 T cell receptor beta chains share one sample of origin, sequenced in a study of post-analysis software for immune sequencing data. Study outcomes and limitations: When patients were compared with controls, about 5 TRBV segments were more frequent, TRBV5-6, TRBV5-1 and TRBV20-1 among them.

These receptors have no identified antigens. The library was made from cDNA and included unique molecular identifiers. TCRdb recomputed calls from the PCR reads with MiXCR, one row per CDR3 protein. The table shows 550,000 to 700,000 distinct CDR3 sequences, with 44% occurring only once. The sequenced sample was blood. The receptors here all came from a girl aged 5 to 17 with multiple sclerosis.

The chain is built from TRBV9 and TRBJ1-2; D remains unclear. CDR1 and CDR2 from the germline V gene are SGDLS and YYNGEE. The CDR3 loop spans 14 amino acids. V lost 0 bases and J 8 bases, leaving 14 bases between the germline ends. CDR3 loop: CASSVVVRGGGYTF. The CDR3 nucleotides read TGTGCCAGCAGCGTAGTGGTTCGGGGAGGGGGCTACACCTTC.

The V and J genes are TRBV10-3 and TRBJ1-4; 7 nucleotides align to TRBD1. The CDR3 runs 13 residues. Germline V gene sequence: CDR1 ENHRY, CDR2 SYGVKD. The ends lost 3 bases at V and 10 bases at J; junction bases unmatched: 5. The chain's CDR3 is CAISESRQGKLFF. In DNA form, the CDR3 reads TGTGCCATCAGTGAATCCCGACAGGGAAAACTGTTTTTT.

V gene TRBV12-3 or TRBV12-4 combines with J gene TRBJ2-5, with 7 bases aligning to TRBD1. Matching the DNA end better, TRBJ2-7 makes the J call doubtful. The CDR3 is 12 amino acids. The CDR3 sequence: CASSSDRDEQYF. Here the CDR3 DNA reads TGTGCCAGCAGTTCTGACAGGGACGAGCAGTACTTC.

The CDR3 region has the DNA TGTGCCAGCAGTTTATGGCGAGGGGTTCGGCGAGAGACCCAGTACTTC. Translation gives CASSLWRGVRRETQYF. The chain recombines TRBV12-3 or TRBV12-4 with TRBJ2-7; perhaps D is TRBD1 or TRBD2 (5 bases each). The tail of the sequence fits TRBJ2-5 better, so the J call may be wrong. CDR3 size: 16 residues.

This clonotype came up a few times. This chain joins TRBV5-6 and TRBJ2-5, with no clear D. V shed 0 bases and J shed 4 bases, with 10 bases lying between them. The germline gives CDR1 SGHDT, CDR2 YYEEEE. CDR3 size: 14 residues. The CDR3 here is CASSLVSQRETQYF. Written as DNA, the CDR3 is TGTGCCAGCAGCTTGGTTTCGCAGCGAGAGACCCAGTACTTC.

This clonotype was counted a few times. The gene calls are TRBV6-6 and TRBJ2-7; 9 nucleotides line up with TRBD1. The ends lost 4 bases at V and 1 base at J; junction bases unmatched: 5. CDR1 is MNHNY, CDR2 SVGAGI, per germline (reference sequence). The CDR3 length is 15 residues. The CDR3 nucleotides read TGTGCCAGCAGTTGGTTTGGGACAGGGTCCTACGAGCAGTACTTC. Its translation is CASSWFGTGSYEQYF.

The J gene is TRBJ1-5, the V gene TRBV12-3 or TRBV12-4; 7 positions match TRBD1. There are 13 residues in the CDR3. Losses at the gene ends were 6 bases for V and 4 bases for J; bases not matched to a gene: 3. CDR3: CASSTGDNQPQHF. The CDR3 DNA reads as TGTGCCAGCAGCACAGGGGATAATCAGCCCCAGCATTTT.

The gene calls are TRBV29-1 and TRBJ2-7, with 8 positions matching TRBD1. Trimming at V came to 1 base and at J to 5 bases, leaving 1 base not matched to a gene. The CDR3 totals 12 residues. From germline, CDR1 is SQVTM and CDR2 ANQGSEA. The CDR3 DNA follows: TGCAGCGTTGAAGCAGGGGGCAACGAGCAGTACTTC. Encoded protein: CSVEAGGNEQYF.

This chain connects TRBV12-3 or TRBV12-4 to TRBJ1-1; tentatively, D is TRBD1 (5 bases). Trimming pared 7 bases from V and 4 bases from J, leaving 13 bases between. The CDR3 is 13 residues long. CDR3: CASTRDLITEAFF. CDR3 sequence (DNA): TGTGCCAGCACCCGGGACCTAATCACTGAAGCTTTCTTT.

This clonotype was observed a handful of times. The chain is built from TRBV5-5 and TRBJ2-7, with 8 positions matching TRBD2. V trimming: 1 base; J trimming: 3 bases; junction bases outside the gene matches: 6. The germline V gene encodes CDR1 SGHKS and CDR2 YYEKEE (reference sequence). This CDR3 has 15 residues. This CDR3 is CASSLFAGGLYEQYF. The CDR3 DNA follows: TGTGCCAGCAGCTTGTTCGCGGGGGGACTCTACGAGCAGTACTTC.

The chain has TRBV19 and TRBJ2-1; tentatively, D is TRBD1 or TRBD2 (6 bases each). The J call is in doubt because the DNA end fits TRBJ2-7 better. The CDR3 covers 15 residues. In germline, CDR1 is LNHDA, CDR2 SQIVND (reference sequence). The CDR3 loop is CASRRGSSSYNEQYF. CDR3 DNA sequence: TGTGCCAGTCGGAGGGGGTCAAGCTCCTACAATGAGCAGTACTTC.

The chain recombines TRBV7-8 with TRBJ2-1; D remains ambiguous. The CDR3 contains 20 residues. V was cut by 1 base and J by 4 bases, with 26 bases left in between. Germline V gives CDR1 SGHVS, CDR2 FQNEAQ. CDR3 DNA: TGTGCCAGCAGCTTAGTCCCTCGGGCCGAGGCCAGCAGAACTTACAATGAGCAGTTCTTC. Its protein product is CASSLVPRAEASRTYNEQFF. Filled out from reference TRBV7-8 and TRBJ2-1, the complete variable domain reads GAGVSQSPRYKVAKRGQDVALRCDPISGHVSLFWYQQALGQGPEFLTYFQNEAQLDKSGLPSDRFFAERPEGSVSTLKIQRTQQEDSAVYLCASSLVPRAEASRTYNEQFFGPGTRLTVL.

This clonotype was seen a handful of times. The chain joins TRBV7-2 to TRBJ1-2; D unclear. The CDR3 covers 12 residues. Germline assignment: CDR1 SGHTA and CDR2 FQGNSA. Trimming took off 5 bases at V and 6 bases at J, with 10 bases between the two ends. CDR3 sequence reads: CASSVDMDGYTF. As DNA, the CDR3 is TGTGCCAGCAGCGTCGACATGGATGGCTACACCTTC.

The chain carries TRBV12-3 or TRBV12-4 and TRBJ1-5, with 11 positions matching TRBD1. V shed 6 bases, J shed 1 base, and the junction held 11 bases outside the gene matches. CDR3 length equals 18 residues. The CDR3 DNA is TGTGCCAGCAGAATTCGGGACAGGGGGTTTGACAGCAATCAGCCCCAGCATTTT. Protein: CASRIRDRGFDSNQPQHF.

The J gene is TRBJ2-5, the V gene TRBV13, with D maybe TRBD1 (6 bases). The J call could be wrong; TRBJ2-7 is a better fit for the DNA end. This CDR3 is 15 amino acids long. Germline-derived CDR1 and CDR2 are PRHDT and FYEKMQ (reference sequence). DNA of the CDR3: TGTGCCAGCAGCTTGGACAGTACAGGGTCCTACGAGCAGTACTTC. It encodes CASSLDSTGSYEQYF.

The chain couples TRBV9 to TRBJ2-7; 7 bases line up with TRBD1. Per the germline V gene, CDR1 is SGDLS and CDR2 is YYNGEE. This CDR3 is 14 amino acids long. The junction had 3 bases not matched to a gene; V was cut back by 1 base and J by 2 bases. The CDR3 spells CASSVSTGAYEQYF. Written as DNA, the CDR3 is TGTGCCAGCAGCGTATCTACAGGGGCCTACGAGCAGTACTTC.

The chain employs TRBV12-3 or TRBV12-4 and TRBJ1-4; tentative D call: TRBD1 (6 bases). Trimming took off 2 bases at V and 8 bases at J, with 15 bases between the two ends. The CDR3 has 15 amino acids. The CDR3 reads CASSLYTGGGEKLFF. CDR3 DNA: TGTGCCAGCAGTTTATACACAGGAGGGGGAGAAAAACTGTTTTTT.

The J gene is TRBJ1-5, the V gene TRBV15; 7 bases fit TRBD1. The trim removed 0 bases at V and 9 bases at J, leaving 2 bases unmatched. Germline V lookup: CDR1 LNHNV, CDR2 YYDKDF (reference sequence). The CDR3 sequence is 13 residues long. CDR3 sequence: CATSRETGTPQHF. CDR3 nucleotide sequence: TGTGCCACCAGCAGAGAGACAGGGACGCCCCAGCATTTT.

The chain couples TRBV28 to TRBJ2-7; 7 positions agree with TRBD1. J was trimmed by 5 bases and V by 6 bases; bases with no gene match: 10. The CDR3 has 14 residues. CDR1 is MDHEN, CDR2 SYDVKM, per germline. In DNA form, the CDR3 reads TGTGCCAGCAGACAAAACAGGGGTAAAGACGAGCAGTACTTC. As protein: CASRQNRGKDEQYF.

This clonotype was recorded a few times. V is TRBV18 and J is TRBJ2-5; D is uncertain. V gave up 0 bases and J gave up 2 bases, with 10 bases separating them. The CDR3 spans 15 residues. Germline assignment: CDR1 KGHSH and CDR2 LQKENI. CDR3 in amino acids: CASSPPGPRQETQYF. The CDR3 bases are TGTGCCAGCTCACCACCTGGGCCTAGGCAAGAGACCCAGTACTTC. Drawing the rest from reference TRBV18 and TRBJ2-5, the complete variable domain is NAGVMQNPRHLVRRRGQEARLRCSPMKGHSHVYWYRQLPEEGLKFMVYLQKENIIDESGMPKERFSAEFPKEGPSILRIQQVVRGDSAAYFCASSPPGPRQETQYFGPGTRLLVL.

This clonotype showed up just a few times. V and J are TRBV29-1 and TRBJ2-7, with D possibly called TRBD1 or TRBD2 (6 bases each). The CDR3 is 14 amino acids. CDR1 is SQVTM and CDR2 is ANQGSEA in the germline V gene. Trimming left V 5 bases short and J 0 bases short, with 14 bases between. The DNA of the CDR3 is TGCAGCGTTCTCAAAGGGGGGAGCTCCTACGAGCAGTACTTC. Protein: CSVLKGGSSYEQYF.

V gene TRBV10-1 combines with J gene TRBJ2-1, with D possibly matching TRBD1 (6 bases). V was clipped by 4 bases and J by 6 bases, with 19 bases between them. Germline loops: CDR1 WNHNN, CDR2 SYGVQD (reference sequence). The CDR3 covers 16 residues. This chain's CDR3 is CASSGIAQGLGNEQFF. CDR3 bases: TGCGCCAGCAGTGGAATCGCGCAGGGGCTGGGCAATGAGCAGTTCTTC.

The V call is TRBV10-3, the J call TRBJ1-1; the D is unclear. CDR1 ENHRY and CDR2 SYGVKD come from the germline V gene. V lost 0 bases and J 8 bases, leaving 7 bases between the germline ends. The CDR3 spans 12 residues. The CDR3 DNA follows: TGTGCCATCAGTGAGTCGAAGGGAGAAGCTTTCTTT. It codes for CAISESKGEAFF.

The chain couples TRBV4-1 to TRBJ2-5; D is perhaps TRBD2 (5 bases). The CDR3 covers 14 residues. The ends were cut back, 4 bases at V and 5 bases at J, with 14 bases in the middle. Per germline, CDR1 MGHRA and CDR2 YSYEKL. For the CDR3, the DNA is TGCGCCAGCAGCCTTGCGGGTCCGGCGGAGACCCAGTACTTC. Its translation is CASSLAGPAETQYF.

This clonotype has just one count. The junction and the germline gene differ at one end; a read error may be behind it. V gene TRBV6-5 combines with J gene TRBJ2-3, with TRBD2 matching 10 bases. The CDR3 consists of 16 residues. Germline V lookup: CDR1 MNHEY, CDR2 SVGAGI. Here the CDR3 reads CASRTGTSVRADTQYF. Here the CDR3 DNA reads TGCGCCAGCAGAACCGGGACTAGCGTACGGGCGGATACGCAGTATTTT.

J is TRBJ2-6 and V is TRBV7-9, with 7 positions matching TRBD1. Germline CDR1 SEHNR, CDR2 FQNEAQ (reference sequence). The ends lost 3 bases at V and 1 base at J; junction bases unmatched: 6. The CDR3 contains 17 residues. CDR3 sequence (DNA): TGTGCCAGCAGCTTCGGGGACAGCTCGTCTGGGGCCAACGTCCTGACTTTC. The encoded protein is CASSFGDSSSGANVLTF.

This clonotype has just a few counts. The J gene is TRBJ1-2, the V gene TRBV5-1; no clear D gene. With 2 bases removed from V and 2 bases from J, the gap between germline ends came to 10 bases. The CDR3 runs 14 residues. The germline CDR1 and CDR2 sequences are SGHRS and YFSETQ. CDR3 nucleotide sequence: TGCGCCAGCAGCTTCGTGGATGGAAACTATGGCTACACCTTC. It is translated as CASSFVDGNYGYTF.

This clonotype was detected only a few times. The V gene is TRBV12-3 or TRBV12-4, the J gene TRBJ1-5, with 7 bases fitting TRBD1. Unmatched junction bases numbered 5, after V lost 6 bases and J lost 3 bases. This CDR3 is built from 14 residues. CDR3 residues: CASRKGQVNQPQHF. DNA of the CDR3: TGTGCCAGCAGAAAAGGACAGGTCAATCAGCCCCAGCATTTT.